These T cell receptor beta chains were read from a single sample in a study of cytomegalovirus exposure and HLA in healthy donors. Data came from immunoSEQ multiplex PCR; TCRdb stores just in-frame clones and leaves some out. The sample shows roughly 140,000 clones, approximately 80% of them seen only once. Sequenced sample: PBMCs. Receptors originate from a man aged 30 to 39 in good health and CMV-seropositive. CDR3s include the opening cysteine and the closing phenylalanine or tryptophan. The order of the fields is V gene, D gene, clone size, J gene, CDR3 DNA, CDR3 protein. The D gene is left open where the match is weak. Size tells how often a clone was seen (once, few, many) or the class of an expanded clone, and some rows leave it out.

V gene: TRBV21-1; D gene: -; clone size: -; J gene: TRBJ2-7; CDR3 DNA: TGTGCCAGCAGCAAAGGGGGCGCCCCCAACCCATACGAGCAGTACTTC; CDR3 protein: CASSKGGAPNPYEQYF
V gene: TRBV27; D gene: TRBD2; clone size: -; J gene: TRBJ2-5; CDR3 DNA: TGTGCCAGCAGTTTAAGGTGGCGGGGGGCGCGAGAGACCCAGTACTTC; CDR3 protein: CASSLRWRGARETQYF
V gene: TRBV27; D gene: -; clone size: -; J gene: TRBJ2-7; CDR3 DNA: TGTGCCAGCAGTCCCCTTGGGGGGGCAACCTACGAGCAGTACTTC; CDR3 protein: CASSPLGGATYEQYF
V gene: TRBV27; D gene: -; clone size: few; J gene: TRBJ2-5; CDR3 DNA: TGTGCCAGCAGTTGGCTAGAGACCCAGTACTTC; CDR3 protein: CASSWLETQYF
V gene: TRBV29-1; D gene: TRBD2; clone size: -; J gene: TRBJ2-5; CDR3 DNA: TGCAGCGATTCGCTTCCGGGAGGAGAGACCCAGTACTTC; CDR3 protein: CSDSLPGGETQYF
V gene: TRBV12-5; D gene: TRBD2; clone size: -; J gene: TRBJ2-5; CDR3 DNA: TGTGCTAGTGGTGCCCCCGGGACTAGCGGGAGGGCCGGAGAGACCCAGTACTTC; CDR3 protein: CASGAPGTSGRAGETQYF
V gene: TRBV4-3; D gene: TRBD2; clone size: once; J gene: TRBJ2-3; CDR3 DNA: TGCGCCAGCAGCCTCCTAGCGGGGGGCCTTAGTGGGGATACGCAGTATTTT; CDR3 protein: CASSLLAGGLSGDTQYF
V gene: TRBV30; D gene: -; clone size: -; J gene: TRBJ2-5; CDR3 DNA: TGTGCCTGGAGTGTGGCAGCGCGAGAGACCCAGTACTTC; CDR3 protein: CAWSVAARETQYF
V gene: TRBV28; D gene: TRBD2; clone size: -; J gene: TRBJ2-1; CDR3 DNA: TGTGCCAGCAGTTTCGGGACTAGGCTCCGGGGTGAGCAGTTCTTC; CDR3 protein: CASSFGTRLRGEQFF
V gene: TRBV2; D gene: -; clone size: -; J gene: TRBJ1-5; CDR3 DNA: TGTGCCAGCAGTGATTTAGGGAGGGTTAATCAGCCCCAGCATTTT; CDR3 protein: CASSDLGRVNQPQHF
V gene: TRBV28; D gene: TRBD2; clone size: -; J gene: TRBJ2-1; CDR3 DNA: TGTGCCAGCAGTTTACGACGACTAGCGGCTATTATAAATGAGCAGTTCTTC; CDR3 protein: CASSLRRLAAIINEQFF
V gene: TRBV15; D gene: TRBD1; clone size: -; J gene: TRBJ1-1; CDR3 DNA: TGTGCCACCAGCAGCGACAGGGGCAACACTGAAGCTTCCTTT; CDR3 protein: CATSSDRGNTEASF
V gene: TRBV7-9; D gene: TRBD2; clone size: -; J gene: TRBJ2-1; CDR3 DNA: TGTGCCAGCAGCCAACTAGCGGGAGATGACAATGAGCAGTTCTTC; CDR3 protein: CASSQLAGDDNEQFF
V gene: TRBV11-2; D gene: TRBD2; clone size: -; J gene: TRBJ2-7; CDR3 DNA: TGTGCCAGCAGAGGTAGCGGGAGGGCCCCCGAGCAGTACTTC; CDR3 protein: CASRGSGRAPEQYF
V gene: TRBV2; D gene: -; clone size: -; J gene: TRBJ1-2; CDR3 DNA: TGTGCCAGCAGTGAAACAGGGAATTATGGCTACACCTTC; CDR3 protein: CASSETGNYGYTF
V gene: TRBV2; D gene: -; clone size: -; J gene: TRBJ2-1; CDR3 DNA: TGTGCCAGCAGTGAAACGGAGTATGAGCAGTTCTTC; CDR3 protein: CASSETEYEQFF
V gene: TRBV27; D gene: TRBD2; clone size: -; J gene: TRBJ2-7; CDR3 DNA: TGTGCCAGCAGTGTTAGCGGGGCGAGCTCCTACGAGCAGTACTTC; CDR3 protein: CASSVSGASSYEQYF
V gene: TRBV5-6; D gene: TRBD2; clone size: -; J gene: TRBJ2-7; CDR3 DNA: TGTGCCAGCAGCCCCGATAGCGGGGCTAGCTCCTACGAGCAGTACTTC; CDR3 protein: CASSPDSGASSYEQYF
V gene: TRBV9; D gene: TRBD1; clone size: -; J gene: TRBJ2-2; CDR3 DNA: TGTGCCAGCAGCTCACAGGGGCGTACGAACACCGGGGAGCTGTTTTTT; CDR3 protein: CASSSQGRTNTGELFF
V gene: TRBV9; D gene: -; clone size: -; J gene: TRBJ2-1; CDR3 DNA: TGTGCCAGCAGCACGACTAGTGGGTCCTACAATGAGCAGTTCTTC; CDR3 protein: CASSTTSGSYNEQFF
V gene: TRBV7-9; D gene: -; clone size: -; J gene: TRBJ1-1; CDR3 DNA: TGTGCCAGCAGCGGTCGGACAGAGAACACTGAAGCTTTCTTT; CDR3 protein: CASSGRTENTEAFF
V gene: TRBV7-9; D gene: TRBD1; clone size: -; J gene: TRBJ2-1; CDR3 DNA: TGTGCCAGCAGCTCGACAGGGAACTTGGTAAATGAGCAGTTCTTC; CDR3 protein: CASSSTGNLVNEQFF
V gene: TRBV5-6; D gene: -; clone size: -; J gene: TRBJ1-1; CDR3 DNA: TGTGCCAGCAGATCTATTCCGGGACAAGGCACTGAAGCTTTCTTT; CDR3 protein: CASRSIPGQGTEAFF
V gene: TRBV7-2; D gene: -; clone size: -; J gene: TRBJ1-1; CDR3 DNA: TGTGCCAGCAGCTTAGTAACAGGGTATAGTGAAGCTTTCTTT; CDR3 protein: CASSLVTGYSEAFF
V gene: TRBV28; D gene: -; clone size: -; J gene: TRBJ1-2; CDR3 DNA: TGTGCCAGCAGTAATAGAGGGTCTTACTATGGCTACACCTTC; CDR3 protein: CASSNRGSYYGYTF
V gene: TRBV29-1; D gene: TRBD2; clone size: -; J gene: TRBJ2-6; CDR3 DNA: TGCAGCGCCAATGAAGCGGGAGGGCTTGGGGCCAACGTCCTGACTTTC; CDR3 protein: CSANEAGGLGANVLTF
V gene: TRBV6-5; D gene: -; clone size: -; J gene: TRBJ1-5; CDR3 DNA: TGTGCCAGCAGCTCCGCCCGGGATTCTCAGCCCCAGCATTTT; CDR3 protein: CASSSARDSQPQHF
V gene: TRBV7-9; D gene: TRBD1; clone size: few; J gene: TRBJ1-2; CDR3 DNA: TGTGCCAGCAGCTGGACAGGGGGCGCCTATGGCTACACCTTC; CDR3 protein: CASSWTGGAYGYTF
V gene: TRBV29-1; D gene: TRBD1; clone size: -; J gene: TRBJ2-7; CDR3 DNA: TGCAGCGCGTTCCGCAGGGACAGTCAAAAAAGACAATACGAGCAGTACTTC; CDR3 protein: CSAFRRDSQKRQYEQYF
V gene: TRBV6-5; D gene: -; clone size: medium-sized; J gene: TRBJ1-3; CDR3 DNA: TGTGCCAGCCCGTATACCCCAGTGTCCGGAAACACCATATATTTT; CDR3 protein: CASPYTPVSGNTIYF
V gene: TRBV28; D gene: -; clone size: few; J gene: TRBJ2-3; CDR3 DNA: TGTGCCAGCACCCCTGGGGGGATGAGAGATACGCAGTATTTT; CDR3 protein: CASTPGGMRDTQYF
V gene: TRBV5-1; D gene: -; clone size: once; J gene: TRBJ2-3; CDR3 DNA: TGCGCCAGCAGCCGAGACAGCAGCACAGATACGCAGTATTTT; CDR3 protein: CASSRDSSTDTQYF
V gene: TRBV5-6; D gene: -; clone size: -; J gene: TRBJ2-2; CDR3 DNA: TGTGCCAGCAGCAACGCCCAGGGCACCGGGGAGCTGTTTTTT; CDR3 protein: CASSNAQGTGELFF
V gene: TRBV4-1; D gene: TRBD1; clone size: once; J gene: TRBJ1-1; CDR3 DNA: TGCGCCAGCAGCCAGGCTCGGGACAGGGGGCGCGGAACTGAAGCTTTCTTT; CDR3 protein: CASSQARDRGRGTEAFF
V gene: TRBV11-2; D gene: -; clone size: -; J gene: TRBJ1-3; CDR3 DNA: TGTGCCAGCACCGAAACGGGCTCTGGAAACACCATATATTTT; CDR3 protein: CASTETGSGNTIYF
V gene: TRBV30; D gene: TRBD2; clone size: -; J gene: TRBJ2-5; CDR3 DNA: TGTGCCTGGAGCCCGGGACTAGCCCTCCCAGGGGAGACCCAGTACTTC; CDR3 protein: CAWSPGLALPGETQYF
V gene: TRBV2; D gene: -; clone size: -; J gene: TRBJ2-2; CDR3 DNA: TGTGCCAGCAGTGTGCTGCCGCCCAGGGAAGTTACCGGGGAGCTGTTTTTT; CDR3 protein: CASSVLPPREVTGELFF
V gene: TRBV5-5; D gene: -; clone size: -; J gene: TRBJ2-1; CDR3 DNA: TGTGCCAGCAGCGGGTACGGGAATACCTACAATGAGCAGTTCTTC; CDR3 protein: CASSGYGNTYNEQFF
V gene: TRBV27; D gene: -; clone size: -; J gene: TRBJ1-5; CDR3 DNA: TGTGCCAGCAGTTTATTTCAGGGGTCTCAGCCCCAGCATTTT; CDR3 protein: CASSLFQGSQPQHF
V gene: TRBV7-2; D gene: -; clone size: -; J gene: TRBJ1-6; CDR3 DNA: TGTGCCAGCAGCGCCAGAGGGTTGGCTATCTATAATTCACCCCTCCACTTT; CDR3 protein: CASSARGLAIYNSPLHF
V gene: TRBV2; D gene: TRBD1; clone size: few; J gene: TRBJ2-7; CDR3 DNA: TGTGCCAGCAGTACGACAGGGATCTACGAGCAGTACTTC; CDR3 protein: CASSTTGIYEQYF
V gene: TRBV7-8; D gene: TRBD1; clone size: once; J gene: TRBJ2-5; CDR3 DNA: TGTGCCAGCAGCTTGGACAGGGCCCAAGAGACCCAGTACTTC; CDR3 protein: CASSLDRAQETQYF
V gene: TRBV20-1; D gene: -; clone size: once; J gene: TRBJ1-3; CDR3 DNA: TGCAGTGCTATTGAGGACACCATATATTTT; CDR3 protein: CSAIEDTIYF
V gene: TRBV7-9; D gene: -; clone size: -; J gene: TRBJ2-7; CDR3 DNA: TGTGCCAGCAGCTTAGCGCGGGGTGTTGGGTTGGGGTACTCCTACGAGCAGTACTTC; CDR3 protein: CASSLARGVGLGYSYEQYF
V gene: TRBV25-1; D gene: -; clone size: -; J gene: TRBJ1-1; CDR3 DNA: TGTGCCAGCACTGGGCCGTCGGAGGGAGCTTTCTTT; CDR3 protein: CASTGPSEGAFF
V gene: TRBV5-6; D gene: TRBD1; clone size: -; J gene: TRBJ2-3; CDR3 DNA: TGTGCCAGCAGCTCCGACAGGGGGAATGGAGATACGCAGTATTTT; CDR3 protein: CASSSDRGNGDTQYF
V gene: TRBV19; D gene: -; clone size: -; J gene: TRBJ2-2; CDR3 DNA: TGTGCCAGTAGTATGGGGGCAGGGGTTAGCACCGGGGAGCTGTTTTTT; CDR3 protein: CASSMGAGVSTGELFF
V gene: TRBV30; D gene: -; clone size: once; J gene: TRBJ2-7; CDR3 DNA: TGTGCCTGGAGCTTGGACCCAGGGAACGAGCAGTACTTC; CDR3 protein: CAWSLDPGNEQYF
V gene: TRBV30; D gene: -; clone size: once; J gene: TRBJ1-5; CDR3 DNA: TGTGCCTGGAGCCGGGGAGGAGGCCGCAATCAGCCCCAGCATTTT; CDR3 protein: CAWSRGGGRNQPQHF
V gene: TRBV19; D gene: -; clone size: -; J gene: TRBJ1-5; CDR3 DNA: TGTGCCAGTAGTAACTGGGGGCAGGGCAATCAGCCCCAGCATTTT; CDR3 protein: CASSNWGQGNQPQHF
V gene: TRBV19; D gene: TRBD1; clone size: -; J gene: TRBJ1-5; CDR3 DNA: TGTGCCAGTAGCCCGGGACAGGGATATGGACAGCCCCAGCATTTT; CDR3 protein: CASSPGQGYGQPQHF
V gene: TRBV4-1; D gene: -; clone size: -; J gene: TRBJ2-5; CDR3 DNA: TGCGCCAGCAGCCTCTGGGGGCGATCCCAAGAGACCCAGTACTTC; CDR3 protein: CASSLWGRSQETQYF
V gene: TRBV11-2; D gene: -; clone size: few; J gene: TRBJ2-2; CDR3 DNA: TGTGCCAGCAGCTCCAAGAGACAGTTCTACGGGGAGCTGTTTTTT; CDR3 protein: CASSSKRQFYGELFF
V gene: TRBV27; D gene: -; clone size: once; J gene: TRBJ2-7; CDR3 DNA: TGTGCCAGCAGTCTTTTCCCAGGGGTATCTTACGAGCAGTACTTC; CDR3 protein: CASSLFPGVSYEQYF
V gene: TRBV30; D gene: -; clone size: few; J gene: TRBJ2-1; CDR3 DNA: TGTGCCTGGAGTGTTAAAGGGGCCCAGGGGAATGAGCAGTTCTTC; CDR3 protein: CAWSVKGAQGNEQFF
V gene: TRBV6-1; D gene: TRBD1; clone size: few; J gene: TRBJ2-1; CDR3 DNA: TGTGCCAGCAGTGGGGACAGCCACAATGAGCAGTTCTTC; CDR3 protein: CASSGDSHNEQFF
V gene: TRBV19; D gene: TRBD1; clone size: -; J gene: TRBJ1-1; CDR3 DNA: TGTGCCAGTACGGGACAGGGCCTTATCGAAGCTTTCTTT; CDR3 protein: CASTGQGLIEAFF
V gene: TRBV2; D gene: -; clone size: -; J gene: TRBJ1-1; CDR3 DNA: TGTGCCAGCTCCTTAGGAGGGGTAGGGAACACTGAAGCTTTCTTT; CDR3 protein: CASSLGGVGNTEAFF